The source of this TCR beta chain is a study of cytomegalovirus exposure and HLA in healthy donors. Study observations and caveats: Most TCR sequences were uncommon, yet certain public TCRs appeared in many donors.

About this clone itself: What it recognizes is unknown.

PCR was performed using 60 Vbeta and 13 Jbeta primers. The assay was immunoSEQ multiplex PCR, and TCRdb's table has in-frame clones only and misses some. The table has fewer than 150,000 clones, around 70% seen once; the top ten hold around 2.9%. The V and J ends lost 8 bases and 7 bases respectively, with 17 bases between them. Germline V gene lookup returns CDR1 MNHEY and CDR2 SVGAGI. The CDR3 extends over 14 amino acids. The chain has TRBV6-5 and TRBJ1-4, with a possible D match to TRBD1 (5 bases). Sample: PBMCs. The clonotype was recovered from a man younger than 40 in good health and CMV-seronegative. In nucleotides, the CDR3 is TGTGCCAGCGGACCGGGGGGAAGGGGTGAAAAACTGTTTTTT. Its translation is CASGPGGRGEKLFF.